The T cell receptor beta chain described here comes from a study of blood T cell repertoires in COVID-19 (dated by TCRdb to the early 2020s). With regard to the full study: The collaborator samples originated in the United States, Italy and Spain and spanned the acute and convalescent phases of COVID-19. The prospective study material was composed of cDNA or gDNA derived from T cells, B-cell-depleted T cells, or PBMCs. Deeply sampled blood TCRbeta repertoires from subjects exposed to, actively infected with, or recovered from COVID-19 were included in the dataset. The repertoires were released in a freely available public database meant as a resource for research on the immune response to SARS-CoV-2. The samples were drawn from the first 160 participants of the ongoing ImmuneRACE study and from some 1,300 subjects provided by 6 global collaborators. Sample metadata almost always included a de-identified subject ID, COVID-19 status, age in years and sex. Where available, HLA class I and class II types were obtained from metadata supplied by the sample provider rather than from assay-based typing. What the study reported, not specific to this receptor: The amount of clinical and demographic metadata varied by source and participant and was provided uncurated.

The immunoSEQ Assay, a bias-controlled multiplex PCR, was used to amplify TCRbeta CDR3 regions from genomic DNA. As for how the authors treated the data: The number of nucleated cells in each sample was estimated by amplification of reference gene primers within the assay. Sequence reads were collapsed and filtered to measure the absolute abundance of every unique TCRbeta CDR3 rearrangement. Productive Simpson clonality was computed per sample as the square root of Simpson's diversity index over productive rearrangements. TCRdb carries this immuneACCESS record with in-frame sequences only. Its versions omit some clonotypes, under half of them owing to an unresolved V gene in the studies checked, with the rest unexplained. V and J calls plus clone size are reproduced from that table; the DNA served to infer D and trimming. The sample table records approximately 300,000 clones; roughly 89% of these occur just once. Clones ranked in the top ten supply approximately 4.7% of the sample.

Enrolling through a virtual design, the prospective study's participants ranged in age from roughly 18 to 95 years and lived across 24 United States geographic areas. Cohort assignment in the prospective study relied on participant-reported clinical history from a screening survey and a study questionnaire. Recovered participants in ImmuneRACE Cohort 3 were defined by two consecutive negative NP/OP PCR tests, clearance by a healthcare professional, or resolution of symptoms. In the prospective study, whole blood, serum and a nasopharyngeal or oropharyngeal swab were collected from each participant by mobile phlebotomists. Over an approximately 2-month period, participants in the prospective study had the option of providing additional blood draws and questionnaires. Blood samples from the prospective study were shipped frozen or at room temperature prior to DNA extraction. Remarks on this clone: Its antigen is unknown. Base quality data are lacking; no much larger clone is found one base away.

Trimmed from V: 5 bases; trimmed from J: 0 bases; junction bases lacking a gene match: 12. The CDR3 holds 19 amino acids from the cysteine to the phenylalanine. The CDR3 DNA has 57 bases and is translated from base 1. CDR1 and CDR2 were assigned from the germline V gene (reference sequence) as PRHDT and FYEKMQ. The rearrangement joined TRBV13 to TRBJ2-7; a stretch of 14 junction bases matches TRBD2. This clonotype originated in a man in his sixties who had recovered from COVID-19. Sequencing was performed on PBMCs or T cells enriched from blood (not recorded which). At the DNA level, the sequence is TGTGCCAGCAGCAGATATACCGGGACTAGCGGGGGAGTCTCCTACGAGCAGTACTTC. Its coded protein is CASSRYTGTSGGVSYEQYF.